The 28 T cell receptor beta chains listed next were all sequenced from one sample in a study of blood T cell repertoires in COVID-19. Data came from immunoSEQ multiplex PCR; TCRdb stores just in-frame clones and leaves some out. The sample carries about 170,000 clones, approximately 88% recorded once. Specimen: peripheral blood. These receptors were obtained from a woman aged 50 to 60 with acute or convalescent COVID-19.

V is TRBV12-2 and J is TRBJ1-1; the table calls TRBD1, which could not be checked here. TRBV12-2 is noted as a pseudogene. CDR3 length: 13 residues. CDR3 DNA sequence: TGTGCAAGTCGCCCCTTCGACAGGAGTGAAGCTTTCTTT. As protein: CASRPFDRSEAFF.

The chain carries TRBV19 and TRBJ1-5; D is unresolved. CDR3 length: 14 amino acids. Per germline, CDR1 LNHDA and CDR2 SQIVND (reference sequence). Deletions cut 1 base from V and 6 bases from J, with 10 bases between. Written as DNA, the CDR3 is TGTGCCAGTAGTATAGGGGGTCGGGGTCAGCCCCAGCATTTT. It encodes CASSIGGRGQPQHF.

There are a few counts of this clone. This CDR3 is also generated by other DNA sequences in the sample. The chain is built from TRBV6-2 or TRBV6-3 and TRBJ2-5, with 13 bases that match TRBD2. The CDR3 totals 16 residues. Germline values: CDR1 MNHEY, CDR2 SVGEGT. Germline trimming cut 6 bases from V and 2 bases from J; bases unmatched to any gene: 6. The CDR3 sequence is CASSSTGLAGQETQYF. The CDR3 coding sequence is TGTGCCAGCAGCTCTACGGGACTAGCGGGGCAAGAGACCCAGTACTTC.

The chain combines TRBV28 with TRBJ1-2, with a weak D call TRBD1 (5 bases). Trimming cost V 3 bases and J 6 bases, with 17 bases left between them. The CDR3 consists of 15 residues. Germline CDR1 is MDHEN and CDR2 is SYDVKM. The CDR3 bases are TGTGCCAGCAGTTTGGGAGTGGGGGGAGGGCATGGCTACACCTTC. This codes for CASSLGVGGGHGYTF.

The CDR3 bases are TGTGCCAGCAGCTTAGATAGGGTAGCGGGAGGTCGATTGAACACCGGGGAGCTGTTTTTT. It codes for CASSLDRVAGGRLNTGELFF. This chain uses TRBV11-3 with TRBJ2-2; 10 bases map to TRBD2. V shed 0 bases, J shed 1 base, and the junction held 11 bases outside the gene matches. The CDR3 contains 20 residues. Germline V gene lookup returns CDR1 SGHNT and CDR2 YENEEA. Based on the CDR3 plus reference TRBV11-3 and TRBJ2-2, the full variable domain is EAGVVQSPRYKIIEKKQPVAFWCNPISGHNTLYWYLQNLGQGPELLIRYENEEAVDDSQLPKDRFSAERLKGVDSTLKIQPAELGDSAVYLCASSLDRVAGGRLNTGELFFGEGSRLTVL.

The chain joins TRBV19 to TRBJ1-3; D not resolved. CDR1 LNHDA and CDR2 SQIVND come from the germline V gene (reference sequence). CDR3 length: 18 residues. Trimming removed 3 bases from V and 2 bases from J, with 20 bases in between. The chain's CDR3 is CASSMTPPGLATGNTIYF. CDR3 DNA sequence: TGTGCCAGTAGTATGACGCCCCCAGGTCTCGCTACTGGAAACACCATATATTTT.

V usage is TRBV5-3 and J usage is TRBJ2-7; D is uncertain. TRBV5-3 is assigned to the ORF class and has an uncertain function. The CDR3 has 15 amino acids. Trimming took 7 bases from V and 0 from J, leaving 17 bases between them. CDR3 protein: CARVRCYLLSYEQYF. CDR3 nucleotide sequence: TGTGCCAGAGTTAGATGTTACCTACTCTCCTACGAGCAGTACTTC.

The V and J genes are TRBV14 and TRBJ2-5; D is perhaps TRBD1 (7 bases). The germline CDR1 and CDR2 sequences are SGHDN and FVKESK. CDR3 length equals 17 residues. V lost 5 bases, J lost 4 bases, and 23 bases lay in between. The CDR3 spells CASSLFTSGGFGETQYF. CDR3 in DNA: TGTGCCAGCAGCTTATTCACGTCAGGGGGGTTTGGAGAGACCCAGTACTTC.

The chain joins TRBV7-2 to TRBJ1-2, with 11 positions matching TRBD1. Per the germline V gene, CDR1 is SGHTA and CDR2 is FQGNSA. This CDR3 comprises 17 residues. Trimming at V came to 5 bases and at J to 4 bases, leaving 12 bases not matched to a gene. CDR3 nucleotides: TGTGCCAGCAGCCAAGGGGCCCTGGACAGGGGGCCCTATGGCTACACCTTC. Its protein product is CASSQGALDRGPYGYTF.

The rearrangement joins TRBV11-2 to TRBJ1-1; D ambiguous. Germline CDR1 reads SGHAT; CDR2 reads FQNNGV. This CDR3 spans 13 amino acids. The V and J ends lost 2 bases and 2 bases respectively, with 6 bases between them. CDR3 bases: TGTGCCAGCAGCTTACCTATTAACACTGAAGCTTTCTTT. It yields the protein CASSLPINTEAFF.

The rearrangement joins TRBV5-1 to TRBJ2-7, with TRBD2 identical over 9 bases. The CDR3 extends over 14 amino acids. V was clipped by 5 bases and J by 2 bases; unmatched bases: 5. Germline values: CDR1 SGHRS, CDR2 YFSETQ. The CDR3 DNA reads as TGCGCCAGCAGTTTGAGCGGGGGGACCTACGAGCAGTACTTC. Amino acids: CASSLSGGTYEQYF. Complete variable domain (other parts from reference TRBV5-1 and TRBJ2-7): KAGVTQTPRYLIKTRGQQVTLSCSPISGHRSVSWYQQTPGQGLQFLFEYFSETQRNKGNFPGRFSGRQFSNSRSEMNVSTLELGDSALYLCASSLSGGTYEQYFGPGTRLTVT.

The CDR3 DNA sequence: TGTGCCAGCACTACAGGGGTTGGGAACTATGGCTACACCTTC. Protein sequence: CASTTGVGNYGYTF. The V and J genes are TRBV2 and TRBJ1-2; 7 bases fit TRBD1. Germline V gene lookup returns CDR1 SNHLY and CDR2 FYNNEI. CDR3 length: 14 amino acids. The V gene end was trimmed by 7 bases and the J gene end by 2 bases; junction bases not matched to a gene: 7.

This sequence joins TRBV29-1 and TRBJ2-5; the D gene is possibly TRBD1 (5 bases). The CDR3 covers 12 residues. V was pared by 5 bases and J by 1 base, with 8 bases between. Germline loops: CDR1 SQVTM, CDR2 ANQGSEA. The CDR3 DNA is TGCAGCGTTACAGGCTCCCAAGAGACCCAGTACTTC. It is translated as CSVTGSQETQYF.

The chain couples TRBV18 to TRBJ1-2; the match to TRBD1 covers 9 bases. CDR1 and CDR2 (germline): KGHSH, LQKENI. The CDR3 runs to 14 residues. Trimming cost V 2 bases and J 7 bases; bases outside gene matches: 5. This CDR3 reads CASSPEQGARGYTF. CDR3 coding DNA: TGTGCCAGCTCACCAGAACAGGGGGCGCGTGGCTACACCTTC. Combining the CDR3 with reference TRBV18 and TRBJ1-2 gives the whole variable domain NAGVMQNPRHLVRRRGQEARLRCSPMKGHSHVYWYRQLPEEGLKFMVYLQKENIIDESGMPKERFSAEFPKEGPSILRIQQVVRGDSAAYFCASSPEQGARGYTFGSGTRLTVV.

The V and J genes are TRBV30 and TRBJ1-4; D gene unclear. Germline V CDR1 and CDR2: GTSNPN, SVGIG (reference sequence). CDR3 size: 13 residues. V was shortened by 4 bases and J by 9 bases, with 15 bases between the two germline ends. The CDR3 coding sequence is TGTGCCTGGACCCCCGACAAGGTGAAAAAACTGTTTTTT. This encodes CAWTPDKVKKLFF. Full variable domain (missing parts from reference TRBV30 and TRBJ1-4): SQTIHQWPATLVQPVGSPLSLECTVEGTSNPNLYWYRQAAGRGLQLLFYSVGIGQISSEVPQNLSASRPQDRQFILSSKKLLLSDSGFYLCAWTPDKVKKLFFGSGTQLSVL.

V and J are TRBV5-1 and TRBJ2-5, with TRBD1 matching 7 bases. This CDR3 has 13 amino acids. V was pared by 7 bases and J by 2 bases, with 5 bases of the junction left unmatched. Germline CDR1 and CDR2: SGHRS and YFSETQ. The CDR3 DNA sequence: TGCGCCAGCCGGGACAGCATACAAGAGACCCAGTACTTC. Protein product: CASRDSIQETQYF.

The chain joins TRBV4-3 to TRBJ2-3; tentatively, D is TRBD2 (6 bases). V lost 1 base and J 4 bases, leaving 15 bases between the germline ends. In germline, CDR1 is LGHNA, CDR2 YSLEER. The CDR3 has 16 residues. The CDR3 DNA is TGCGCCAGCAGCCAAGTGCGGGGAACAGGCCCAGATACGCAGTATTTT. It yields the protein CASSQVRGTGPDTQYF.

The chain employs TRBV19 and TRBJ1-2; D is possibly TRBD1 (5 bases). In germline, CDR1 is LNHDA, CDR2 SQIVND (reference sequence). The CDR3 extends over 12 amino acids. V shed 7 bases and J shed 6 bases, with 12 bases lying between them. This CDR3 reads CASNGGVDGYTF. In DNA form, the CDR3 reads TGTGCCAGTAATGGAGGGGTGGATGGCTACACCTTC.

The chain has TRBV5-1 and TRBJ2-1; 8 bases are a match to TRBD2. V trimming: 3 bases; J trimming: 4 bases; junction bases outside the gene matches: 9. The CDR3 is 16 residues long. CDR1 is SGHRS, CDR2 YFSETQ, per germline. CDR3 nucleotide sequence: TGCGCCAGCAGCTATGGAGGGGTAGCGGGATACAATGAGCAGTTCTTC. It is translated as CASSYGGVAGYNEQFF.

V gene TRBV7-8 combines with J gene TRBJ2-1, with TRBD2 matching over 7 bases. Trimming removed 1 base from V and 2 bases from J; junction bases left unmatched: 8. Germline CDR1 is SGHVS and CDR2 is FQNEAQ. The CDR3 totals 17 residues. The CDR3 region is CASSLESREVPYNEQFF. DNA for the CDR3: TGTGCCAGCAGCTTAGAATCTCGGGAGGTCCCCTACAATGAGCAGTTCTTC.

The gene calls are TRBV19 and TRBJ1-1; tentative D call: TRBD1 (6 bases). This CDR3 spans 13 amino acids. V was cut by 3 bases and J by 5 bases, with 10 bases left in between. Germline V gene sequence: CDR1 LNHDA, CDR2 SQIVND (reference sequence). CDR3 bases: TGTGCCAGTAGTATGTACAGGGATACTGAAGCTTTCTTT. Residues: CASSMYRDTEAFF.

This chain joins TRBV24-1 and TRBJ1-2, with a weak D call TRBD1 (5 bases). Deletions cut 2 bases from V and 3 bases from J, with 9 bases between. The CDR3 is 14 amino acids. Germline V gene sequence: CDR1 KGHDR, CDR2 SFDVKD. This CDR3 is CATSDSGHHYGYTF. The CDR3 DNA reads TGTGCCACCAGTGATTCCGGACACCACTATGGCTACACCTTC.

This chain connects TRBV11-3 to TRBJ1-3; unclear D gene. V gave up 0 bases and J gave up 4 bases, with 13 bases separating them. CDR1 and CDR2 (germline): SGHNT, YENEEA. CDR3 length: 16 residues. The CDR3 DNA sequence: TGTGCCAGCAGCTTAGATCAGGTGGCAGGAGGAAACACCATATATTTT. Translated, it gives CASSLDQVAGGNTIYF.

The rearrangement joins TRBV6-5 to TRBJ2-7; possibly TRBD2 for D (6 bases). From germline, CDR1 is MNHEY and CDR2 SVGAGI. This CDR3 contains 15 residues. Trimming removed 0 bases from V and 3 bases from J, with 12 bases in between. The DNA for the CDR3 is TGTGCCAGCAGTTACTCGACACTAGCTAGCTACGAGCAGTACTTC. This codes for CASSYSTLASYEQYF.

The gene calls are TRBV5-1 and TRBJ2-7, with D perhaps matching TRBD1 (6 bases). The V and J ends lost 1 base and 0 bases respectively, with 11 bases between them. The CDR3 length is 15 residues. In germline, CDR1 is SGHRS, CDR2 YFSETQ. CDR3 nucleotides: TGCGCCAGCAGCTTGTGGGGGCCAAGCTCCTACGAGCAGTACTTC. As protein: CASSLWGPSSYEQYF.

The chain links TRBV9 to TRBJ2-5; TRBD2 agrees at 8 bases. Germline CDR1 reads SGDLS; CDR2 reads YYNGEE. V was pared by 4 bases and J by 5 bases, with 13 bases of the junction left unmatched. This CDR3 has 16 residues. In DNA form, the CDR3 reads TGTGCCAGCAGCCCAGGGCCAGCGGGAGTGGGCGAGACCCAGTACTTC. Protein product: CASSPGPAGVGETQYF.

This clone turned up a few times. J is TRBJ2-7 and V is TRBV6-5; TRBD1 aligns across 7 bases. This CDR3 has 14 residues. Germline CDR1 reads MNHEY; CDR2 reads SVGAGI. V lost 6 bases to trimming and J lost 1 base; unmatched junction nucleotides: 6. CDR3 sequence: CASRPQTGSYEQYF. The CDR3 region has the DNA TGTGCCAGCAGACCTCAGACAGGGTCCTACGAGCAGTACTTC.

CDR3 sequence reads: CASSTRQASSTDTQYF. The CDR3 DNA follows: TGCGCCAGCAGCACGAGACAGGCGTCTAGCACAGATACGCAGTATTTT. The chain recombines TRBV5-1 with TRBJ2-3; weak D call: TRBD1 (6 bases). V was trimmed by 4 bases and J by 0 bases, leaving 15 bases between them. Per the germline V gene, CDR1 is SGHRS and CDR2 is YFSETQ. This CDR3 is 16 amino acids long.